Below are 2 T cell receptor beta chains sequenced from a single sample in a study of regulatory T cells in long-lasting Graves disease. Time point denoted: newly diagnosed GD, antithyroid drugs for less than 3 months. Researchers made the TCR library from RNA that was extracted from PBMCs. CDR3-region Arm-PCR and iRepertoire HTBI primers produced the TCR beta libraries. TCRdb reanalysed the multiplex PCR reads using MiXCR and keeps one entry per CDR3 protein. The sample records about 500,000 distinct CDR3 sequences, 9.5% to 15% being singletons. This sample was shared with a second study, whose subject was T cells in Graves' hyperthyroidism and ophthalmopathy.

This specimen consisted of peripheral blood mononuclear cells (PBMCs), obtained at new diagnosis, from a patient treated with antithyroid drugs. These receptors were taken from a woman in her twenties or thirties with Graves disease.

Ten or more counts support this clonotype. This sequence joins TRBV5-4 and TRBJ2-1, with 9 bases fitting TRBD1. The J call is in doubt because the DNA end fits TRBJ2-5 better. The CDR3 loop spans 14 amino acids. Germline CDR1 is SGHNT and CDR2 is YYREEE (reference sequence). CDR3 nucleotides: TGTGCCAGCAGGATTACAGGGGGCGGAAAGACCCAGTACTTC. This translates into CASRITGGGKTQYF.

In its sample, this clonotype was seen many times. The V and J genes are TRBV6-1 and TRBJ2-1; D call uncertain. The V end was cut by 6 bases, the J end by 2 bases, with 23 bases between. CDR1 and CDR2 (germline): MNHNS, SASEGT. CDR3 size: 18 residues. The CDR3 loop is CASREPFKGPRPYNEQFF. Here the CDR3 DNA reads TGTGCCAGCAGAGAACCGTTTAAGGGTCCCCGGCCCTACAATGAGCAGTTCTTC.